This is a list of T cell receptor beta chains from one sample in a study of T-cell reconstitution after alpha-beta-depleted transplantation in children. Using its own MiXCR run on the PCR reads, TCRdb lists one record per CDR3 protein. The table lists 240,000 or so distinct CDR3 sequences, roughly 8.2% of them singletons, with just under 6.5% in the top ten. Sequences were derived from PBMCs, mostly from graft donor cells, sampled 180 days after TCRalphabeta/CD19-depleted stem cell transplant. These receptors were collected from a male patient aged 10 to 17 who had a stem cell transplant for acute lymphoblastic leukemia, so the T cells may come from the graft donor. The CDR3 runs from the conserved cysteine through the conserved F or W. D genes are given only for firm matches. The size field is filled for only some rows; it gives once, few, many or a size class.

D: TRBD2; size: many; V: TRBV5-1; J: TRBJ2-2; CDR3: CASSLDGGRATGELFF; DNA: TGCGCCAGCAGCTTGGATGGCGGGAGGGCCACCGGGGAGCTGTTTTTT
D: .; size: many; V: TRBV4-3; J: TRBJ2-1; CDR3: CASSQDPTFVDEQFF; DNA: TGCGCCAGCAGCCAAGATCCGACATTTGTGGATGAGCAGTTCTTC
D: .; size: few; V: TRBV6-2/TRBV6-3; J: TRBJ2-7; CDR3: CASARWDYEQYF; DNA: TGTGCCAGCGCCCGTTGGGACTACGAGCAGTACTTC
D: .; size: many; V: TRBV4-2; J: TRBJ2-7; CDR3: CASSPRLSSYEQYF; DNA: TGTGCCAGCAGCCCCAGGCTCTCCTCCTACGAGCAGTACTTC
D: .; size: many; V: TRBV6-2/TRBV6-3; J: TRBJ1-5; CDR3: CASSYDRFKWKPQHF; DNA: TGTGCCAGCAGTTACGATAGGTTTAAATGGAAGCCCCAGCATTTT
D: .; size: many; V: TRBV4-2; J: TRBJ2-7; CDR3: CASSQAPGTSYEQYF; DNA: TGTGCCAGCAGCCAGGCTCCAGGGACCTCCTACGAGCAGTACTTC
D: TRBD1; size: many; V: TRBV20-1; J: TRBJ1-6; CDR3: CSAQTGSGYNSPLHF; DNA: TGCAGTGCCCAGACAGGGTCCGGATATAATTCACCCCTCCACTTT
D: .; size: few; V: TRBV27; J: TRBJ1-2; CDR3: CASSARRGGPVYGYTF; DNA: TGTGCCAGCAGCGCTCGGCGGGGAGGGCCTGTCTATGGCTACACCTTC
D: .; size: many; V: TRBV6-1; J: TRBJ1-4; CDR3: CASRQLNRQEVFF; DNA: TGTGCCAGCAGGCAACTGAACCGACAGGAGGTGTTTTTT
D: .; size: many; V: TRBV5-6; J: TRBJ1-1; CDR3: CASSLALLNTEAFF; DNA: TGTGCCAGCAGCTTGGCCCTTCTGAACACTGAAGCTTTCTTT
D: TRBD2; size: many; V: TRBV29-1; J: TRBJ2-2; CDR3: CSVEHLAGAPGELFF; DNA: TGCAGCGTTGAGCACCTAGCGGGGGCTCCCGGGGAGCTGTTTTTT
D: .; size: many; V: TRBV28; J: TRBJ1-1; CDR3: CASSLPGHLLTNTEAFF; DNA: TGTGCCAGCAGTTTGCCGGGACACCTTCTCACGAACACTGAAGCTTTCTTT
D: .; size: many; V: TRBV12-3/TRBV12-4; J: TRBJ2-7; CDR3: CASSLGGIQYEQYF; DNA: TGTGCCAGCAGTTTAGGAGGGATCCAGTACGAGCAGTACTTC
D: TRBD1; size: many; V: TRBV18; J: TRBJ1-1; CDR3: CASAGQTNTEAFF; DNA: TGTGCCAGCGCGGGACAGACAAACACTGAAGCTTTCTTT
D: TRBD1; size: .; V: TRBV19; J: TRBJ1-1; CDR3: CASSIRGGGEAFF; DNA: TGTGCCAGTAGTATAAGAGGGGGCGGTGAAGCTTTCTTT
D: .; size: .; V: TRBV6-5; J: TRBJ1-1; CDR3: CASRQGETEAFF; DNA: TGTGCCAGCAGACAGGGAGAGACTGAAGCTTTCTTT
D: TRBD1; size: many; V: TRBV12-3/TRBV12-4; J: TRBJ2-3; CDR3: CASSRTGGTDTQYF; DNA: TGTGCCAGCAGTCGGACAGGGGGAACAGATACGCAGTATTTT
D: .; size: many; V: TRBV7-9; J: TRBJ2-7; CDR3: CASSLKGGQSSYEQYF; DNA: TGTGCCAGCTCGTTGAAGGGAGGACAGAGCTCCTACGAGCAGTACTTC
D: TRBD2; size: many; V: TRBV7-9; J: TRBJ2-7; CDR3: CASSPRLANEQYF; DNA: TGTGCCAGCAGCCCTAGACTAGCCAACGAGCAGTACTTC
D: .; size: .; V: TRBV9; J: TRBJ1-5; CDR3: CASSAGGSNINQPQHF; DNA: TGTGCCAGCAGCGCGGGAGGATCAAATATCAATCAGCCCCAGCATTTT
D: TRBD1; size: .; V: TRBV20-1; J: TRBJ1-5; CDR3: CSVLDRGGRNQPQHF; DNA: TGCAGTGTTCTCGACAGGGGCGGGCGCAATCAGCCCCAGCATTTT
D: .; size: few; V: TRBV20-1; J: TRBJ2-7; CDR3: CSAGRGGGFGEQYF; DNA: TGCAGTGCCGGTAGGGGGGGGGGATTTGGCGAGCAGTACTTC
D: .; size: few; V: TRBV4-1; J: TRBJ2-3; CDR3: CASSPYGGTFTDTQYF; DNA: TGCGCCAGCAGCCCCTATGGGGGGACGTTCACAGATACGCAGTATTTT
D: .; size: many; V: TRBV6-4; J: TRBJ2-2; CDR3: CASAEGAFTGELFF; DNA: TGTGCCAGCGCGGAGGGGGCTTTCACCGGGGAGCTGTTTTTT
D: TRBD1; size: many; V: TRBV3-1; J: TRBJ1-1; CDR3: CASSSLPGQGTEAFF; DNA: TGTGCCAGCAGCTCCCTCCCGGGACAGGGAACTGAAGCTTTCTTT
D: .; size: many; V: TRBV21-1; J: TRBJ2-7; CDR3: CASSKGRAVGLEEQYF; DNA: TGTGCCAGCAGCAAAGGGAGGGCAGTGGGTTTGGAAGAGCAGTACTTC
D: .; size: many; V: TRBV27; J: TRBJ1-3; CDR3: CASKGGNTIYF; DNA: TGTGCCAGCAAAGGTGGAAACACCATATATTTT
D: .; size: many; V: TRBV7-9; J: TRBJ2-1; CDR3: CASRLTKDTMAHNEQFF; DNA: TGTGCCAGCAGACTTACCAAAGATACGATGGCCCACAATGAGCAGTTCTTC
D: .; size: many; V: TRBV5-1; J: TRBJ2-2; CDR3: CASGGENTGELFF; DNA: TGCGCCAGCGGTGGGGAGAACACCGGGGAGCTGTTTTTT
D: .; size: many; V: TRBV27; J: TRBJ2-7; CDR3: CASSSGTTYEQYF; DNA: TGTGCCAGCAGTTCTGGGACAACCTACGAGCAGTACTTC
D: .; size: many; V: TRBV5-1; J: TRBJ1-2; CDR3: CASSFNSERSSYGYTF; DNA: TGCGCCAGCAGCTTTAATTCGGAAAGATCCTCCTATGGCTACACCTTC
D: .; size: many; V: TRBV28; J: TRBJ2-1; CDR3: CATQRFYNEQFF; DNA: TGTGCCACCCAGCGGTTCTACAATGAGCAGTTCTTC
D: .; size: many; V: TRBV10-3; J: TRBJ2-5; CDR3: CATSPEETQYF; DNA: TGTGCCACGAGCCCGGAAGAGACCCAGTACTTC
D: TRBD2; size: many; V: TRBV7-2; J: TRBJ2-1; CDR3: CASSSGTSGSSEQFF; DNA: TGTGCCAGCAGCTCAGGGACTAGCGGGAGTTCTGAGCAGTTCTTC
D: TRBD1; size: many; V: TRBV20-1; J: TRBJ1-6; CDR3: CSAVGTGDSPLHF; DNA: TGCAGTGCTGTCGGGACAGGGGATTCACCCCTCCACTTT
D: TRBD1; size: many; V: TRBV5-5; J: TRBJ2-1; CDR3: CASSLEAGTGSYNEQFF; DNA: TGTGCCAGCAGCTTGGAGGCCGGGACAGGGTCCTACAATGAGCAGTTCTTC
D: TRBD1; size: many; V: TRBV11-2; J: TRBJ1-1; CDR3: CASSFYRGQGGTEAFF; DNA: TGTGCCAGCAGCTTTTACCGGGGACAGGGAGGGACTGAAGCTTTCTTT
D: TRBD2; size: many; V: TRBV6-6; J: TRBJ2-7; CDR3: CASSYRLAGGPSEQYF; DNA: TGTGCCAGCAGTTACAGGCTAGCGGGGGGGCCAAGCGAGCAGTACTTC
D: .; size: many; V: TRBV29-1; J: TRBJ2-2; CDR3: CSVRRGNTGELFF; DNA: TGCAGCGTTAGAAGGGGTAACACCGGGGAGCTGTTTTTT
D: .; size: many; V: TRBV24-1; J: TRBJ2-5; CDR3: CATSDPTRVGGETQYF; DNA: TGTGCCACCAGTGACCCTACCAGGGTCGGAGGAGAGACCCAGTACTTC
D: .; size: many; V: TRBV24-1; J: TRBJ2-5; CDR3: CATGTGSQETQYF; DNA: TGTGCCACCGGAACAGGGTCACAAGAGACCCAGTACTTC
D: .; size: many; V: TRBV28; J: TRBJ1-1; CDR3: CASSSRARNTEAFF; DNA: TGTGCCAGCAGTTCTAGGGCCCGGAACACTGAAGCTTTCTTT
D: TRBD2; size: many; V: TRBV12-3/TRBV12-4; J: TRBJ2-7; CDR3: CASSLGSGSPLSYEQYF; DNA: TGTGCCAGCAGTTTAGGTAGCGGGAGCCCACTCTCCTACGAGCAGTACTTC
D: TRBD2; size: many; V: TRBV6-1; J: TRBJ2-1; CDR3: CASRRLAGRAYNEQFF; DNA: TGTGCCAGCAGAAGACTAGCGGGGAGGGCCTACAATGAGCAGTTCTTC
D: TRBD1; size: many; V: TRBV10-3; J: TRBJ1-1; CDR3: CAIRVGGGYTEAFF; DNA: TGTGCCATCAGGGTAGGGGGCGGGTACACTGAAGCTTTCTTT